The T cell receptor beta chain described here comes from a study of cytomegalovirus exposure and HLA in healthy donors. Both 60 Vbeta primers and 13 Jbeta primers went into the PCR. Sequenced by immunoSEQ multiplex PCR; TCRdb stores in-frame clones only, minus some. The sample holds approximately 130,000 clones, 75% to 90% seen once. This CDR3 has 14 residues. Germline loops: CDR1 SQVTM, CDR2 ANQGSEA. Trimming took off 6 bases at V and 0 bases at J, with 12 bases between the two ends. The sample consisted of PBMCs. This TCR derives from a woman between 25 and 40 years old in good health and CMV-seropositive. V is TRBV29-1 and J is TRBJ2-4; weak D call: TRBD2 (6 bases). The CDR3 is CSVAGILAKNIQYF. CDR3 nucleotides: TGCAGCGTCGCGGGAATTTTAGCCAAAAACATTCAGTACTTC.